Listed below are T cell receptor beta chains from one sample, sequenced in a study of cytomegalovirus exposure and HLA in healthy donors. Repertoires were generated with immunoSEQ multiplex PCR, while TCRdb's copy carries only in-frame clones and drops some. The table lists hundreds of thousands of clones, 60% to 80% of them singletons. Sequencing used PBMCs. All receptors come from a male donor in good health and CMV-seronegative. The CDR3 runs from the conserved cysteine through the conserved F or W. A D gene is named only where the DNA matches it firmly. Expanded clones get a size class; other rows say once, few or many, or leave the size out.

V: TRBV25-1
J: TRBJ2-2
size: NA
D: TRBD1
CDR3: CASSELDRGRDTGELFF
DNA: TGTGCCAGCAGTGAACTGGACAGGGGGCGTGACACCGGGGAGCTGTTTTTT

V: TRBV18
J: TRBJ2-5
size: NA
D: TRBD1
CDR3: CASSHRTGRYKETQYF
DNA: TGTGCCAGCTCACACCGGACAGGGCGATACAAGGAGACCCAGTACTTC

V: TRBV29-1
J: TRBJ2-5
size: NA
D: TRBD1
CDR3: CSVERRGGTGAKETQYF
DNA: TGCAGCGTTGAACGGCGAGGGGGGACAGGAGCCAAAGAGACCCAGTACTTC

V: TRBV4-1
J: TRBJ2-7
size: few
D: TRBD1
CDR3: CASSTNGRGIHEQYF
DNA: TGCGCCAGCAGCACTAATGGCAGGGGGATCCACGAGCAGTACTTC

V: TRBV27
J: TRBJ1-1
size: NA
D: TRBD1
CDR3: CASSFGTGGTEAFF
DNA: TGTGCCAGCAGTTTTGGGACAGGGGGCACTGAAGCTTTCTTT

V: TRBV11-2
J: TRBJ1-5
size: NA
D: NA
CDR3: CASSQTGGQEPQHF
DNA: TGTGCCAGCAGCCAAACCGGTGGGCAGGAGCCCCAGCATTTT

V: TRBV28
J: TRBJ2-1
size: NA
D: NA
CDR3: CASSQGLSSYNEQFF
DNA: TGTGCCAGCAGCCAGGGACTGAGCTCCTACAATGAGCAGTTCTTC

V: TRBV5-1
J: TRBJ1-1
size: once
D: TRBD1
CDR3: CASSEQGANTEAFF
DNA: TGCGCCAGCAGCGAACAGGGGGCGAACACTGAAGCTTTCTTT

V: TRBV7-9
J: TRBJ2-2
size: NA
D: TRBD1
CDR3: CASSPWTGEITGELFF
DNA: TGTGCCAGCAGCCCATGGACAGGGGAGATCACCGGGGAGCTGTTTTTT

V: TRBV30
J: TRBJ1-6
size: NA
D: TRBD1
CDR3: CAVPRGQGNSPLHF
DNA: TGTGCCGTCCCAAGGGGGCAGGGTAATTCACCCCTCCACTTT

V: TRBV7-9
J: TRBJ2-1
size: NA
D: NA
CDR3: CASSLWMGERNNEQFF
DNA: TGTGCCAGCAGCTTGTGGATGGGAGAAAGAAACAATGAGCAGTTCTTC

V: TRBV6-4
J: TRBJ2-1
size: NA
D: NA
CDR3: CASSDSPSGLYNEQFF
DNA: TGTGCCAGCAGTGACTCTCCCAGCGGCCTCTACAATGAGCAGTTCTTC

V: TRBV27
J: TRBJ2-1
size: NA
D: TRBD2
CDR3: CASSFVLGLAGANEQFF
DNA: TGTGCCAGCAGTTTCGTACTGGGACTAGCGGGAGCCAATGAGCAGTTCTTC

V: TRBV7-9
J: TRBJ2-2
size: once
D: TRBD2
CDR3: CSSSLRSGLAGLGELFF
DNA: TGTTCCAGCAGCTTGAGATCAGGACTAGCGGGACTCGGGGAGCTGTTTTTT

V: TRBV27
J: TRBJ1-1
size: once
D: NA
CDR3: CASSLSKGWNTEAFF
DNA: TGTGCCAGCAGTTTATCGAAGGGGTGGAACACTGAAGCTTTCTTT

V: TRBV19
J: TRBJ1-4
size: NA
D: TRBD1
CDR3: CARTTQGTGSLQRRRLFF
DNA: TGTGCCAGGACCACACAGGGGACGGGCTCTTTACAAAGGCGTCGACTGTTTTTT

V: TRBV6-1
J: TRBJ1-1
size: few
D: NA
CDR3: CASITGWGDTEAFF
DNA: TGTGCCAGCATAACCGGATGGGGGGACACTGAAGCTTTCTTT

V: TRBV7-2
J: TRBJ2-1
size: NA
D: TRBD2
CDR3: CASSVTSGSENEQFF
DNA: TGTGCCAGCAGCGTGACTAGCGGGAGTGAAAATGAGCAGTTCTTC

V: TRBV30
J: TRBJ2-1
size: NA
D: TRBD2
CDR3: CAWTKLAGPRENEQFF
DNA: TGTGCCTGGACTAAACTAGCGGGCCCGCGGGAGAATGAGCAGTTCTTC

V: TRBV7-2
J: TRBJ2-5
size: NA
D: TRBD1
CDR3: CASSLGGQVQETQYF
DNA: TGTGCCAGCAGCCTGGGGGGACAGGTCCAAGAGACCCAGTACTTC

V: TRBV29-1
J: TRBJ2-1
size: NA
D: NA
CDR3: CSVEAPRDYNEQFF
DNA: TGCAGCGTTGAAGCTCCGAGGGACTACAATGAGCAGTTCTTC

V: TRBV5-1
J: TRBJ2-5
size: once
D: NA
CDR3: CASSLGSQETQYF
DNA: TGCGCCAGCAGCTTGGGCAGTCAAGAGACCCAGTACTTC

V: TRBV27
J: TRBJ1-1
size: NA
D: NA
CDR3: CASKWVQDTEAFF
DNA: TGTGCCAGCAAATGGGTCCAGGACACTGAAGCTTTCTTT

V: TRBV10-3
J: TRBJ1-1
size: NA
D: NA
CDR3: CAMGTGTLNTEAFF
DNA: TGTGCCATGGGGACCGGGACATTGAACACTGAAGCTTTCTTT

V: TRBV19
J: TRBJ2-7
size: NA
D: TRBD1
CDR3: CASSIDLETGGREQYF
DNA: TGTGCCAGTAGTATAGATCTCGAGACAGGGGGCCGGGAGCAGTACTTC

V: TRBV2
J: TRBJ2-7
size: few
D: TRBD2
CDR3: CASSGKGAGAGYEQYF
DNA: TGTGCCAGCAGTGGGAAAGGGGCGGGAGCGGGGTACGAGCAGTACTTC

V: TRBV7-2
J: TRBJ2-5
size: NA
D: TRBD2
CDR3: CASRYRAASGRWRETQYF
DNA: TGTGCCAGCAGGTATAGGGCGGCTAGCGGGAGGTGGCGAGAGACCCAGTACTTC

V: TRBV6-5
J: TRBJ2-3
size: NA
D: NA
CDR3: CASSYSRPRSTDTQYF
DNA: TGTGCCAGCAGTTACTCGAGACCTAGGAGCACAGATACGCAGTATTTT

V: TRBV9
J: TRBJ1-1
size: NA
D: NA
CDR3: CASSVRPETGTEAFF
DNA: TGTGCCAGCAGCGTACGCCCAGAGACGGGCACTGAAGCTTTCTTT

V: TRBV27
J: TRBJ1-2
size: NA
D: TRBD1
CDR3: CASRGGQGTGGYTF
DNA: TGTGCCAGCAGGGGGGGACAGGGGACCGGTGGCTACACCTTC

V: TRBV5-4
J: TRBJ2-3
size: once
D: TRBD1
CDR3: CASSLGSGQGATDTQYF
DNA: TGTGCCAGCAGCTTGGGATCTGGACAGGGTGCGACAGATACGCAGTATTTT

V: TRBV15
J: TRBJ2-5
size: once
D: NA
CDR3: CATSPSRGGQETQYF
DNA: TGTGCCACCAGCCCAAGCAGAGGGGGCCAAGAGACCCAGTACTTC

V: TRBV25-1
J: TRBJ2-7
size: NA
D: TRBD1
CDR3: CASIGQGGEQYF
DNA: TGTGCCAGCATAGGACAGGGGGGCGAGCAGTACTTC

V: TRBV18
J: TRBJ1-1
size: NA
D: TRBD1
CDR3: CASSPTGALVEAFF
DNA: TGTGCCAGCTCACCCACAGGGGCTCTGGTCGAAGCTTTCTTT

V: TRBV6-1
J: TRBJ1-2
size: NA
D: NA
CDR3: CASSEAPDRYYGYTF
DNA: TGTGCCAGCAGTGAAGCGCCTGACAGGTACTATGGCTACACCTTC

V: TRBV5-4
J: TRBJ2-2
size: NA
D: TRBD2
CDR3: CASSFGGRAVGELFF
DNA: TGTGCCAGCAGCTTTGGCGGGAGGGCCGTCGGGGAGCTGTTTTTT

V: TRBV5-5
J: TRBJ1-2
size: NA
D: NA
CDR3: CASSDRNYGYTF
DNA: TGTGCCAGCAGCGACAGAAACTATGGCTACACCTTC

V: TRBV5-6
J: TRBJ2-7
size: NA
D: TRBD1
CDR3: CASSFGTAPAVYEQYF
DNA: TGTGCCAGCAGCTTCGGGACAGCCCCGGCCGTCTACGAGCAGTACTTC

V: TRBV5-6
J: TRBJ1-1
size: NA
D: TRBD1
CDR3: CASSPTGGAGTEAFF
DNA: TGTGCCAGCAGCCCAACAGGGGGCGCGGGGACTGAAGCTTTCTTT

V: TRBV6-5
J: TRBJ2-1
size: NA
D: TRBD1
CDR3: CASSAGTGMKYEQFF
DNA: TGTGCCAGCAGCGCCGGGACAGGGATGAAATATGAGCAGTTCTTC

V: TRBV27
J: TRBJ2-7
size: NA
D: TRBD1
CDR3: CASSLSGTGGLYEQYF
DNA: TGTGCCAGCAGTTTATCCGGGACAGGGGGTCTCTACGAGCAGTACTTC

V: TRBV15
J: TRBJ2-3
size: once
D: TRBD1
CDR3: CATSRGGQTTDTQYF
DNA: TGTGCCACCAGCCGAGGGGGACAGACCACAGATACGCAGTATTTT

V: TRBV7-3
J: TRBJ2-3
size: once
D: TRBD2
CDR3: CASSRSGSPGDTQYF
DNA: TGTGCCAGCAGCCGTAGCGGGAGTCCCGGAGATACGCAGTATTTT